What follows are 14 T cell receptor beta chains derived from one specimen sequenced in a study of a mutant IDH1 vaccine in newly diagnosed glioma. Time point specified: week 35, safety follow-up. Vaccination comprised doses that each held 300 ug of mutant IDH1 20-mer peptide, plus topical imiquimod. No antigen is known for these receptors. Using immunoSEQ multiplex PCR, the repertoire was profiled, and TCRdb retains in-frame clones only, with some absent. Altogether tens of thousands of clones are present, 84% being singletons, with the ten largest covering approximately 4.3%. Source: PBMCs, taken from a glioma patient whose treatment included an IDH1 peptide vaccine. The receptor set was obtained from a woman aged 18-29 years with glioma.

CDR3 sequence (DNA): TGTGCCAGTAAACACAGGTCGATTAGTCAGCCCCAGCATTTT. Translated: CASKHRSISQPQHF. The chain uses TRBV19 and TRBJ1-5, with D possibly being TRBD1 (5 bases). The CDR3 contains 14 residues. The germline V gene encodes CDR1 LNHDA and CDR2 SQIVND (reference sequence). V lost 7 bases, J lost 6 bases, and 16 bases lay in between.

CDR3: CASSPRTGSDARNTIYF. The CDR3 nucleotides are TGTGCCAGCTCACCTCGGACAGGGTCGGATGCACGTAACACCATATATTTT. V gene TRBV18 combines with J gene TRBJ1-3; 8 bases align to TRBD1. CDR1 and CDR2 from the germline V gene are KGHSH and LQKENI. The V segment lost 3 bases and the J segment 7 bases; nucleotides outside the gene matches: 14. The CDR3 has 17 amino acids.

The rearrangement links TRBV9 to TRBJ1-4; tentative D call: TRBD1 (6 bases). This CDR3 spans 15 amino acids. V was trimmed by 1 base and J by 7 bases, leaving 14 bases between them. Germline V lookup: CDR1 SGDLS, CDR2 YYNGEE. The CDR3 region is CASSVYSGDGEKLFF. In DNA form, the CDR3 reads TGTGCCAGCAGCGTATATTCAGGGGACGGTGAAAAACTGTTTTTT.

The chain recombines TRBV14 with TRBJ2-3, with D uncertain. Germline loops: CDR1 SGHDN, CDR2 FVKESK. This CDR3 contains 17 residues. Trimming removed 0 bases from V and 0 bases from J, with 13 bases in between. Here the CDR3 reads CASSQDKAPFSTDTQYF. CDR3 DNA sequence: TGTGCCAGCAGCCAAGATAAGGCACCCTTTAGCACAGATACGCAGTATTTT.

This clone has more than one count but fewer than ten. The CDR3 loop reads CASSVALGKGTQYF. The CDR3 DNA reads TGTGCCAGCAGCGTGGCTCTAGGGAAGGGGACCCAGTACTTC. The J gene is TRBJ2-5, the V gene TRBV9; D not resolved. Between the trimmed V and J ends, which lost 2 bases and 7 bases, there was a span of 15 bases. Germline V gene lookup returns CDR1 SGDLS and CDR2 YYNGEE. The CDR3 has 14 amino acids.

This clone appeared a few times. This sequence joins TRBV14 and TRBJ2-5; no reliable D call. The CDR3 consists of 11 residues. Trimming stripped 5 bases from V and 7 bases from J, with 8 bases between. Germline CDR1 reads SGHDN; CDR2 reads FVKESK. CDR3 sequence reads: CASSSVGTQYF. The CDR3 DNA sequence: TGTGCCAGCAGCTCTGTGGGGACCCAGTACTTC.

CDR3 region: CASSSGTGGRIGYTF. The CDR3 region has the DNA TGTGCCAGCAGTTCCGGGACAGGGGGTCGAATTGGCTACACCTTC. This chain connects TRBV27 to TRBJ1-2; 11 bases agree with TRBD1. The CDR3 sequence is 15 residues long. Germline V gene data show CDR1 as MNHEY and CDR2 as SMNVEV (reference sequence). The V gene end was trimmed by 4 bases and the J gene end by 7 bases; junction bases not matched to a gene: 8.

The chain links TRBV27 to TRBJ1-1, with no clear D. With 6 bases removed from V and 1 base from J, the gap between germline ends came to 9 bases. Germline CDR1 is MNHEY and CDR2 is SMNVEV (reference sequence). CDR3 length: 13 amino acids. The CDR3: CASSVQANTEAFF. The CDR3 coding sequence is TGTGCCAGCAGCGTGCAGGCGAACACTGAAGCTTTCTTT.

The chain links TRBV13 to TRBJ2-6, with a possible D match to TRBD1 (5 bases). V lost 5 bases and J lost 0, with 11 bases in between. CDR1 PRHDT and CDR2 FYEKMQ come from the germline V gene (reference sequence). The length of the CDR3 is 16 residues. CDR3 coding DNA: TGTGCCAGCAGCCCCCTAGGGGACTCTGGGGCCAACGTCCTGACTTTC. Protein: CASSPLGDSGANVLTF.

This sequence joins TRBV18 and TRBJ2-1; 8 bases fit TRBD2. CDR1 and CDR2 (germline): KGHSH, LQKENI. The CDR3 extends over 15 amino acids. Trimming at V came to 4 bases and at J to 4 bases, leaving 6 bases not matched to a gene. CDR3 sequence reads: CASSQLAELYNEQFF. CDR3 in DNA: TGTGCCAGCTCACAACTAGCGGAGTTATACAATGAGCAGTTCTTC.

This chain links TRBV9 with TRBJ1-2; D perhaps matches TRBD1 (6 bases). The CDR3 totals 14 residues. V was cut by 2 bases and J by 8 bases, with 16 bases left in between. Per germline, CDR1 SGDLS and CDR2 YYNGEE. The chain's CDR3 is CASSVEPQGWGYTF. The CDR3 bases are TGTGCCAGCAGCGTCGAGCCACAGGGCTGGGGCTACACCTTC. Together with reference TRBV9 and TRBJ1-2, the CDR3 gives the full variable domain: DSGVTQTPKHLITATGQRVTLRCSPRSGDLSVYWYQQSLDQGLQFLIQYYNGEERAKGNILERFSAQQFPDLHSELNLSSLELGDSALYFCASSVEPQGWGYTFGSGTRLTVV.

The chain couples TRBV6-4 to TRBJ2-3; TRBD2 might be the D (6 bases). V lost 2 bases, J lost 4 bases, and 16 bases lay in between. The germline CDR1 and CDR2 sequences are MRHNA and SNTAGT. The CDR3 has 16 amino acids. The CDR3: CASSDRVAEGADTQYF. The CDR3 nucleotides read TGTGCCAGCAGTGACCGAGTAGCGGAGGGCGCAGATACGCAGTATTTT.

This clone has a single count. The V and J genes are TRBV27 and TRBJ2-7, with TRBD2 identical over 7 bases. V gave up 6 bases and J gave up 2 bases; unmatched junction bases: 7. Germline V gene data show CDR1 as MNHEY and CDR2 as SMNVEV (reference sequence). The CDR3 extends over 14 amino acids. The DNA of the CDR3 is TGTGCCAGCAGGCTGCAACGGGGGGCCTACGAGCAGTACTTC. Encoded protein: CASRLQRGAYEQYF.

The chain joins TRBV30 to TRBJ1-1; D gene uncertain. The CDR3 contains 13 residues. In germline, CDR1 is GTSNPN, CDR2 SVGIG (reference sequence). V was pared by 3 bases and J by 6 bases, with 14 bases between. The CDR3 region has the DNA TGTGCCTGGAGGACATTGAGGGATTCTGAAGCTTTCTTT. The encoded protein is CAWRTLRDSEAFF.